This T cell receptor beta chain was captured in a study of blood T cell repertoires in COVID-19. Study at large: The samples span acute and convalescent COVID-19 from the United States, Italy and Spain. PBMCs, B-cell-depleted T cells, or T cells provided the cDNA or gDNA that made up the material.

Methods used by the authors: The assay estimated nucleated cells by amplifying reference gene primers. Libraries were prepared by immunoSEQ multiplex PCR; TCRdb keeps only in-frame clonotypes and omits some of them. V, J and clone size reflect that table, while D and trimming were determined from the DNA. Among fewer than 300,000 clones listed, around 90% were seen once. The CDR3 loop spans 14 amino acids. Germline V gene data show CDR1 as SGHRS and CDR2 as YFSETQ. V dropped 2 bases and J dropped 4; count of bases not matched to a gene: 1. Sequenced: peripheral blood. The receptor comes from a woman in her thirties with acute or convalescent COVID-19. This chain connects TRBV5-1 to TRBJ2-2, with 8 bases matching TRBD2. The CDR3 nucleotides read TGCGCCAGCAGCTTAAGCGGGGGCACCGGGGAGCTGTTTTTT. This sequence encodes CASSLSGGTGELFF.